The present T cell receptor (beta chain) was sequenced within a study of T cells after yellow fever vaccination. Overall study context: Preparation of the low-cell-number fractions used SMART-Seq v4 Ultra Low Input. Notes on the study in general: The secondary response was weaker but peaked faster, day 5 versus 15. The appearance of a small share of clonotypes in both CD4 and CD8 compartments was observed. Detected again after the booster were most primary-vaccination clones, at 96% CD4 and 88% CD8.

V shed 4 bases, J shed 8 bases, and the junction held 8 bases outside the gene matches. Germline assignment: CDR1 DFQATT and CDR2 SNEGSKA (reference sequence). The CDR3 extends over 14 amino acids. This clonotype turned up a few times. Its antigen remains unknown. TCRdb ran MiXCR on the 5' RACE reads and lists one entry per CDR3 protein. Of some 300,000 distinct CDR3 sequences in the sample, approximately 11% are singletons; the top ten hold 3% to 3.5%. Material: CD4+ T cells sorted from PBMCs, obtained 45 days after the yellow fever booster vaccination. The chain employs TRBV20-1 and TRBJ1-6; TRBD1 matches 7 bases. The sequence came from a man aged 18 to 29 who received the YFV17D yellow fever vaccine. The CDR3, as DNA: TGCAGTGCTATTGACAGGGCACCGTATTCACCCCTCCACTTT. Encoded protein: CSAIDRAPYSPLHF.